This T cell receptor (beta chain) appears in the sequencing data of a study of blood T cell repertoires in COVID-19. Original methodology: Estimation of nucleated cell counts relied on the amplification of reference gene primers. Produced via immunoSEQ multiplex PCR; TCRdb's table is partial and in-frame only. The V and J calls and clone size come from that table; D and trimming were worked out from the DNA. The top ten clones hold 0.9% to 0.95% of a sample with 200,000 or so clones, approximately 80% of them seen once. The specimen sequenced was peripheral blood. This clonotype originated in a man aged 60 to 69 with COVID-19, enrolled during active disease.

CDR3 residues: CASSLGTVTYEQYF. CDR3 nucleotide sequence: TGTGCCAGCAGCTTAGGGACAGTGACCTACGAGCAGTACTTC. The chain combines TRBV7-9 with TRBJ2-7, with a weak D call TRBD1 (6 bases). The CDR3 contains 14 residues. V was clipped by 1 base and J by 2 bases, with 9 bases between them. Germline CDR1 reads SEHNR; CDR2 reads FQNEAQ (reference sequence). Using reference TRBV7-9 and TRBJ2-7 for the parts outside the CDR3, the full variable domain is DTGVSQNPRHKITKRGQNVTFRCDPISEHNRLYWYRQTLGQGPEFLTYFQNEAQLEKSRLLSDRFSAERPKGSFSTLEIQRTEQGDSAMYLCASSLGTVTYEQYFGPGTRLTVT.